This entry concerns a single T cell receptor beta chain. These data are taken from a study of T cell changes during pregnancy in multiple sclerosis. Looked up from germline, CDR1 is SNHLY and CDR2 is FYNNEI. The CDR3 runs 13 residues. V trimming: 11 bases; J trimming: 0 bases; junction bases outside the gene matches: 6. Here immunoSEQ multiplex PCR was the method, and the copy in TCRdb shows in-frame clones only, minus some. The repertoire holds approximately 110,000 clones, with 90% to 95% as singletons. This clonotype was sampled from a female donor with multiple sclerosis, enrolled in a pregnancy study. Sequenced material: peripheral blood, taken in the third trimester of pregnancy. The rearrangement links TRBV2 to TRBJ1-2; 7 nucleotides line up with TRBD1. The CDR3 loop is CAWKTGSNYGYTF. CDR3 DNA sequence: TGTGCCTGGAAGACAGGGTCTAACTATGGCTACACCTTC.